This T cell receptor beta chain originates from a study of tumor-infiltrating lymphocytes in localized non-small cell lung cancer (dated by TCRdb to the early 2020s). Context from the whole study: The cohort included patients whose samples were collected after neoadjuvant chemotherapy, as well as both smokers and never-smokers and several histologies. The overall ICON cohort was composed of about 150 surgical patients with localized non-small cell lung cancer whose tumors were resected. A total of some 60 patients were part of the paired comparison of immunoSEQ T-cell fraction between tumor and uninvolved lung. From each patient came resected tumor tissue plus uninvolved lung tissue from that same patient, and the uninvolved lung tissue was described as non-adjacent to the tumor. TCR sequencing was one of several integrated assays, alongside flow cytometry, multiplex immunofluorescence, RNA-seq, exome sequencing and proteomics, applied to the same patients. The investigation overall reported the following: Since assay coverage differed from patient to patient depending on how much tissue was available, TCR sequencing was done for only a subset of the cohort. Tumor T-cell fraction from TCR sequencing was not associated with recurrence-free survival (p = 0.61). Different pieces of the same tissue were used for different assays, so technical variation could not be separated from intratumor heterogeneity. In line with immunofluorescence CD3 counts, TCRbeta sequencing supported higher T cell infiltration in tumors compared with uninvolved lung tissue. TCR-derived T-cell fraction did not differ between the flow cytometry-defined immunotypes IM1 (good prognosis) and IM2 (poor prognosis).

In this sample, this clone turned up once. Its antigen remains unidentified. Nothing much larger sits one base from this clone, and base qualities are not available. The first patient joined ICON in the first half of 2016, and enrollment wrapped up when the last patient was enrolled in the second half of 2018. Fresh tumor and matched uninvolved tissue for in-depth immune analyses, including TCR sequencing, were collected from a subcohort of fewer than 95 patients. DNA isolated from bulk tissue, without cell sorting, was used for TCR sequencing. The CDR3 starts with the cysteine, ends with the phenylalanine, and has 13 residues. Of all the DNA, just the CDR3 is kept, 39 bases in frame from base 1. Sequences SGHTA (CDR1) and FQGNSA (CDR2) are obtained from the germline V gene. V was cut back by 2 bases and J by 6 bases, leaving a gap of 10 bases between them. The immunoSEQ assay used for TCR sequencing gave the T-cell fraction in both tumor and uninvolved lung tissue. Under the source paper's analysis protocol: To analyze survival, patients were divided into a high T-cell fraction group (upper tertile) and a low T-cell fraction group (lower two tertiles), and the two groups were compared using a log-rank test. A signed-rank test was used to test paired tumor versus uninvolved lung differences in T-cell fraction. TCRdb holds this immuneACCESS table with in-frame rearrangements only. Some clones are missing; in checked studies, unresolved V genes explain under half, and the rest has no known cause. That table furnishes V, J and clone size, whereas the DNA furnished D and trimming. Within this sample are over 10,000 clones, with approximately 85% of them counted one time only. Of the sample, under 15% is held by the ten largest clones.

The TCR comes from a human donor with non-small cell lung cancer. The chain joins TRBV7-2 to TRBJ1-2, with no D gene named confidently. The sample comprised lung tumor tissue. The CDR3 corresponds to CASSLRVGDGYTF. The DNA sequence reads TGTGCCAGCAGCTTAAGGGTTGGGGATGGCTACACCTTC.